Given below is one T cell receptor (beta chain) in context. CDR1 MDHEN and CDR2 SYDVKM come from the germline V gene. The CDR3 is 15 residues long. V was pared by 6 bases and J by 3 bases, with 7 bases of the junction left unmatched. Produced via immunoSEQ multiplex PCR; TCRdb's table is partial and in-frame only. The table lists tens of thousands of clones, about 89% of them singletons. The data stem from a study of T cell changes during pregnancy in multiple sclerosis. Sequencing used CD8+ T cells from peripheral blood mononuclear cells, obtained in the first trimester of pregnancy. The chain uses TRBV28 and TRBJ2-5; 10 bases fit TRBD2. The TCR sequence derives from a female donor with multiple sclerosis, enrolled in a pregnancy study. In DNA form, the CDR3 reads TGTGCCAGCAGCTACGAGCGGGAGGGGAAAGAGACCCAGTACTTC. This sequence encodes CASSYEREGKETQYF.